The sample holds one count of the clone carrying this T cell receptor (beta chain). Only in-frame clones appear in the TCRdb table, and some are missing; sequencing was by immunoSEQ multiplex PCR. The sample consists of roughly 36,000 clones, roughly 93% of them appearing once. V shed 4 bases and J shed 2 bases, with 9 bases lying between them. Germline CDR1 reads MNHEY; CDR2 reads SMNVEV (reference sequence). The length of the CDR3 is 13 residues. This entry comes from a study of T cell changes during pregnancy in multiple sclerosis. The chain uses TRBV27 and TRBJ2-7, with D perhaps matching TRBD1 (7 bases). The sample in question was peripheral blood, obtained in the second trimester of pregnancy. The TCR originated in a female donor in good health, enrolled as a control in a pregnancy study. CDR3 sequence reads: CASSSGGPYEQYF. In nucleotides, the CDR3 is TGTGCCAGCAGTTCAGGGGGGCCCTACGAGCAGTACTTC.